This T cell receptor (beta chain) was identified during a study of preoperative IRX-2 immunotherapy in early breast cancer. Treatment described: preoperative locoregional IRX-2 cytokine immunotherapy. Produced via immunoSEQ multiplex PCR; TCRdb's table is partial and in-frame only. The repertoire holds about 98,000 clones, with roughly 88% as singletons. J lost 7 bases, V lost 3 bases, and 6 bases had no gene match. There are 15 residues in the CDR3. The germline V gene has CDR1 MDHEN and CDR2 SYDVKM. The rearrangement links TRBV28 to TRBJ1-6; 7 nucleotides match TRBD1. The sequence was obtained from a human donor with breast cancer. The starting material was tumor tissue, obtained after IRX-2 immunotherapy. In DNA form, the CDR3 reads TGTGCCAGCAGTTTGGGTGACAGGGCGAATTCACCCCTCCACTTT. Translated: CASSLGDRANSPLHF.